This is a list of T cell receptor beta chains from one sample in a study of T cell responses to AZD1222 COVID-19 vaccine. Assay used: immunoSEQ multiplex PCR; TCRdb lists only in-frame clones, some missing. This table has about 150,000 clones, over 75% appearing once. The sample here was peripheral blood, taken on day 0 of AZD1222 vaccination. The receptors shown here come from an adult in good health. Each CDR3 is given with its conserved first and last residue. Fields, in order: J gene, D gene, V gene, CDR3 protein. D genes are given only for firm matches.

j_gene: TRBJ1-2
d_gene: .
v_gene: TRBV12-3/TRBV12-4
CDR3aa: CASSLGDRYGYTF

j_gene: TRBJ1-6
d_gene: TRBD1
v_gene: TRBV2
CDR3aa: CASIVDRGPLHF

j_gene: TRBJ2-3
d_gene: TRBD2
v_gene: TRBV6-2/TRBV6-3
CDR3aa: CASSSGGGTQYF

j_gene: TRBJ2-4
d_gene: .
v_gene: TRBV10-2
CDR3aa: CASNGGDIQYF

j_gene: TRBJ2-7
d_gene: .
v_gene: TRBV5-8
CDR3aa: CASSPYYEQYF

j_gene: TRBJ1-1
d_gene: .
v_gene: TRBV6-6
CDR3aa: CASSLTPGDTEAFF

j_gene: TRBJ1-5
d_gene: .
v_gene: TRBV18
CDR3aa: CASSPLRGIGQPQHF

j_gene: TRBJ1-5
d_gene: .
v_gene: TRBV3-1/TRBV3-2
CDR3aa: CASSQDWEKPQHF

j_gene: TRBJ2-1
d_gene: .
v_gene: TRBV2
CDR3aa: CATDKNYNEQFF

j_gene: TRBJ1-1
d_gene: TRBD1
v_gene: TRBV7-9
CDR3aa: CASSPGTGANTEAFF

j_gene: TRBJ1-1
d_gene: .
v_gene: TRBV7-8
CDR3aa: CASGQPNTEAFF

j_gene: TRBJ1-4
d_gene: .
v_gene: TRBV6-5
CDR3aa: CASDVGGGEKLFF

j_gene: TRBJ2-3
d_gene: .
v_gene: TRBV11-2
CDR3aa: CASSLDGDTQYF

j_gene: TRBJ2-3
d_gene: .
v_gene: TRBV5-1
CDR3aa: CASSRTGTWSTDTQYF

j_gene: TRBJ1-5
d_gene: .
v_gene: TRBV15
CDR3aa: CATSRGGDNQPQHF

j_gene: TRBJ1-1
d_gene: .
v_gene: TRBV2
CDR3aa: CASSEFGTGNTEAFF

j_gene: TRBJ2-2
d_gene: TRBD2
v_gene: TRBV5-1
CDR3aa: CASSLLAGGPNGELFF

j_gene: TRBJ2-1
d_gene: .
v_gene: TRBV19
CDR3aa: CASSSLRWDEQFF

j_gene: TRBJ2-1
d_gene: .
v_gene: TRBV19
CDR3aa: CASSIGGTLAGGEQFF

j_gene: TRBJ1-4
d_gene: .
v_gene: TRBV5-1
CDR3aa: CASSSDGLNEKLFF

j_gene: TRBJ1-2
d_gene: TRBD1
v_gene: TRBV18
CDR3aa: CASSPDRGLEGYTF

j_gene: TRBJ2-2
d_gene: .
v_gene: TRBV24-1
CDR3aa: CATSDFSRDTGELFF

j_gene: TRBJ2-1
d_gene: .
v_gene: TRBV3-1/TRBV3-2
CDR3aa: CASSQVAGRFYNEQFF

j_gene: TRBJ2-7
d_gene: .
v_gene: TRBV4-1
CDR3aa: CASSLTADQGYEQYF

j_gene: TRBJ1-1
d_gene: .
v_gene: TRBV15
CDR3aa: CATSRDGTQPQKAFF

j_gene: TRBJ1-2
d_gene: .
v_gene: TRBV25-1
CDR3aa: CASSARYGYTF

j_gene: TRBJ1-6
d_gene: TRBD1
v_gene: TRBV27
CDR3aa: CASSPARTGLSSNSPLHF

j_gene: TRBJ1-4
d_gene: TRBD1
v_gene: TRBV27
CDR3aa: CASSRTGGTTNEKLFF

j_gene: TRBJ2-3
d_gene: .
v_gene: TRBV7-3
CDR3aa: CASSPGGLEGTDTQYF

j_gene: TRBJ2-3
d_gene: .
v_gene: TRBV5-1
CDR3aa: CASSWWGDLTDTQYF

j_gene: TRBJ1-1
d_gene: .
v_gene: TRBV7-9
CDR3aa: CASSSNYDTEAFF

j_gene: TRBJ2-7
d_gene: .
v_gene: TRBV7-2
CDR3aa: CASSPPDYEQYF

j_gene: TRBJ2-2
d_gene: .
v_gene: TRBV6-2/TRBV6-3
CDR3aa: CASSRGTGNTGELFF

j_gene: TRBJ1-5
d_gene: .
v_gene: TRBV2
CDR3aa: CASSDSPTTNQPQHF

j_gene: TRBJ2-7
d_gene: TRBD1
v_gene: TRBV7-2
CDR3aa: CASSEVTGGDWWVPEQYF

j_gene: TRBJ1-1
d_gene: .
v_gene: TRBV6-5
CDR3aa: CASSYKDGGTEAFF

j_gene: TRBJ2-7
d_gene: .
v_gene: TRBV7-6
CDR3aa: CASSLEAQIIYEQYF

j_gene: TRBJ1-1
d_gene: .
v_gene: TRBV6-2/TRBV6-3
CDR3aa: CASSSRTVMNTEAFF

j_gene: TRBJ2-7
d_gene: .
v_gene: TRBV28
CDR3aa: CASSRAGKLDYEQYF

j_gene: TRBJ2-2
d_gene: TRBD1
v_gene: TRBV28
CDR3aa: CASSPRTGRTGELFF

j_gene: TRBJ1-2
d_gene: .
v_gene: TRBV3-1/TRBV3-2
CDR3aa: CASSQDEGNGYTF

j_gene: TRBJ1-6
d_gene: TRBD1
v_gene: TRBV28
CDR3aa: CASSLVTGVEPLHF

j_gene: TRBJ1-5
d_gene: TRBD1
v_gene: TRBV3-1/TRBV3-2
CDR3aa: CASSPGQGANQPQHF

j_gene: TRBJ1-5
d_gene: TRBD1
v_gene: TRBV28
CDR3aa: CASSRTGNSNQPQHF

j_gene: TRBJ2-5
d_gene: .
v_gene: TRBV27
CDR3aa: CASSLVRGFGTQYF

j_gene: TRBJ2-7
d_gene: TRBD2
v_gene: TRBV19
CDR3aa: CASSGGTSGRSGEQYF

j_gene: TRBJ1-1
d_gene: .
v_gene: TRBV14
CDR3aa: CASSRTVFTEAFF

j_gene: TRBJ1-4
d_gene: .
v_gene: TRBV7-9
CDR3aa: CASSLTNRKLFF

j_gene: TRBJ2-1
d_gene: TRBD2
v_gene: TRBV2
CDR3aa: CASNSPGLGTGSYNEQFF

j_gene: TRBJ1-6
d_gene: TRBD1
v_gene: TRBV28
CDR3aa: CAAIRDRGWDSPLHF

j_gene: TRBJ2-5
d_gene: .
v_gene: TRBV6-2/TRBV6-3
CDR3aa: CASSSQGLGYRVETQYF

j_gene: TRBJ2-1
d_gene: .
v_gene: TRBV2
CDR3aa: CASSEHQGVYNEQFF

j_gene: TRBJ2-1
d_gene: .
v_gene: TRBV12-3/TRBV12-4
CDR3aa: CASTWGVSNEQFF

j_gene: TRBJ1-1
d_gene: .
v_gene: TRBV18
CDR3aa: CASSPEQANTEAFF

j_gene: TRBJ2-7
d_gene: .
v_gene: TRBV5-4
CDR3aa: CASSLAPPGLREQYF

j_gene: TRBJ1-1
d_gene: .
v_gene: TRBV7-2
CDR3aa: CASLREGTTHTEAFF

j_gene: TRBJ2-2
d_gene: TRBD1
v_gene: TRBV18
CDR3aa: CASSLRQGNHRELFF

j_gene: TRBJ1-6
d_gene: .
v_gene: TRBV9
CDR3aa: CASSSKLHSSYNSPLHF

j_gene: TRBJ1-1
d_gene: TRBD1
v_gene: TRBV25-1
CDR3aa: CASRGELGQGVSEAFF

j_gene: TRBJ2-1
d_gene: .
v_gene: TRBV11-2
CDR3aa: CASCTSSYNEQFF